Listed below are T cell receptor beta chains from one sample, sequenced in a study of shared clonotypes between healthy human individuals. Libraries were prepared by immunoSEQ multiplex PCR; TCRdb keeps only in-frame clonotypes and omits some of them. Of roughly 1.5 million clones in the sample, around 98% were seen once. Sequenced material: naive CD4+ T cells sorted from blood. The source of these receptors is a young man in good health. Both conserved end residues are part of each CDR3. Each record gives: V gene, clone size, J gene, D gene, CDR3 DNA, CDR3 protein. D genes are given only for firm matches. Clone size is given for some rows only: seen once, a few or many times, or a class if the clone is expanded.

v_call: TRBV9
clone_size: NA
j_call: TRBJ2-7
d_call: TRBD2
cdr3_nt: TGTGCCAGCAGCACCGGGACTAGCGGGAGCTACGAGCAGTACTTC
cdr3_aa: CASSTGTSGSYEQYF

v_call: TRBV7-2
clone_size: once
j_call: TRBJ1-1
d_call: NA
cdr3_nt: TGTGCCAGCAGCTTAAGGTTGGGGAGGGGCACTGAAGCTTTCTTT
cdr3_aa: CASSLRLGRGTEAFF

v_call: TRBV18
clone_size: NA
j_call: TRBJ2-5
d_call: NA
cdr3_nt: TGTGCCAGCTCACCACGTCAGCAAGAGACCCAGTACTTC
cdr3_aa: CASSPRQQETQYF

v_call: TRBV28
clone_size: NA
j_call: TRBJ1-3
d_call: NA
cdr3_nt: TGTGCCAGCGTTTGGGGGGCAGGGGCTACCCCAAACACCATATATTTT
cdr3_aa: CASVWGAGATPNTIYF

v_call: TRBV30
clone_size: NA
j_call: TRBJ2-7
d_call: NA
cdr3_nt: TGTGCCTGGAGTAAGGGAATTCACGAGCAGTACTTC
cdr3_aa: CAWSKGIHEQYF

v_call: TRBV2
clone_size: NA
j_call: TRBJ1-5
d_call: NA
cdr3_nt: TGTGCCAGCAGGGGCCCGGAAGGTCAGCCCCAGCATTTT
cdr3_aa: CASRGPEGQPQHF

v_call: TRBV5-6
clone_size: NA
j_call: TRBJ2-7
d_call: NA
cdr3_nt: TGTGCCAGCAGCTTGTCAGGATACGAGCAGTACTTC
cdr3_aa: CASSLSGYEQYF

v_call: TRBV7-3
clone_size: NA
j_call: TRBJ1-1
d_call: NA
cdr3_nt: TGTGCCAGCAGCTTAGGGATGGACACTGAAGCTTTCTTT
cdr3_aa: CASSLGMDTEAFF

v_call: TRBV4-3
clone_size: NA
j_call: TRBJ2-1
d_call: NA
cdr3_nt: TGCGCCAGCAGCCAAGATTTGAAGCAGGGATACAATGAGCAGTTCTTC
cdr3_aa: CASSQDLKQGYNEQFF

v_call: TRBV23-1
clone_size: NA
j_call: TRBJ1-5
d_call: NA
cdr3_nt: TGCGCCAGTGCATGGGGCCTTTATCGGGAGAGCAATCAGCCCCAGCATTTT
cdr3_aa: CASAWGLYRESNQPQHF

v_call: TRBV5-1
clone_size: NA
j_call: TRBJ2-3
d_call: NA
cdr3_nt: TGCGCCAGCAGCTTGGCAGGGGAGGGAGATACGCAGTATTTT
cdr3_aa: CASSLAGEGDTQYF

v_call: TRBV6-5
clone_size: NA
j_call: TRBJ1-5
d_call: TRBD1
cdr3_nt: TGTGCCAGCAGTAGACAGGGTGGCAATCAGCCCCAGCATTTT
cdr3_aa: CASSRQGGNQPQHF

v_call: TRBV11-2
clone_size: NA
j_call: TRBJ2-3
d_call: TRBD2
cdr3_nt: TGTGCCAGCAGCCCCTTAGGACTAGCGGGAGCGGCAGATACGCAGTATTTT
cdr3_aa: CASSPLGLAGAADTQYF

v_call: TRBV18
clone_size: NA
j_call: TRBJ2-3
d_call: TRBD1
cdr3_nt: TGTGCCAGCTCACACAGACAGGGCAGCTCAGATACGCAGTATTTT
cdr3_aa: CASSHRQGSSDTQYF

v_call: TRBV11-3
clone_size: NA
j_call: TRBJ2-3
d_call: TRBD2
cdr3_nt: TGTGCCAGCAGCTTTTCCAATTGGGACACTAGCGGAACTAGCACAGATACGCAGTATTTT
cdr3_aa: CASSFSNWDTSGTSTDTQYF

v_call: TRBV5-1
clone_size: NA
j_call: TRBJ2-7
d_call: NA
cdr3_nt: TGCGCCAGCAGAGTTCAGGGGGGATCCGAGCAGTACTTC
cdr3_aa: CASRVQGGSEQYF

v_call: TRBV19
clone_size: NA
j_call: TRBJ2-1
d_call: NA
cdr3_nt: TGTGCCAGTAGTAAGGTAAACCCTTACAATGAGCAGTTCTTC
cdr3_aa: CASSKVNPYNEQFF

v_call: TRBV7-9
clone_size: NA
j_call: TRBJ2-1
d_call: NA
cdr3_nt: TGTGCCAGCAGCCGCTCGTCGGGGGAGCAGTTCTTC
cdr3_aa: CASSRSSGEQFF

v_call: TRBV28
clone_size: NA
j_call: TRBJ1-2
d_call: NA
cdr3_nt: TGTGCCAGCAGTTTCCGGGACTATGGCTACACCTTC
cdr3_aa: CASSFRDYGYTF

v_call: TRBV5-6
clone_size: NA
j_call: TRBJ2-7
d_call: NA
cdr3_nt: TGTGCCAGCAGCTTGAGCCTAGGACGGCAGTACTTC
cdr3_aa: CASSLSLGRQYF

v_call: TRBV18
clone_size: NA
j_call: TRBJ2-3
d_call: TRBD2
cdr3_nt: TGTGCCAGCTCACCAGTAGCGGGGGGCACAGATACGCAGTATTTT
cdr3_aa: CASSPVAGGTDTQYF

v_call: TRBV5-1
clone_size: NA
j_call: TRBJ2-1
d_call: TRBD2
cdr3_nt: TGCGCCAGCAGCGCTAGCCAAGGACTAGCGGGAGGGCCGCATGAGCAGTTCTTC
cdr3_aa: CASSASQGLAGGPHEQFF

v_call: TRBV5-1
clone_size: NA
j_call: TRBJ1-4
d_call: TRBD1
cdr3_nt: TGCGCCAGCAGCTTGGGACAGGGAGGGGAAAAACTGTTTTTT
cdr3_aa: CASSLGQGGEKLFF

v_call: TRBV28
clone_size: NA
j_call: TRBJ1-2
d_call: TRBD1
cdr3_nt: TGTGCCAGCACCCCTAGGCAGGGGGCCTATGGCTACACCTTC
cdr3_aa: CASTPRQGAYGYTF

v_call: TRBV12-5
clone_size: NA
j_call: TRBJ2-2
d_call: NA
cdr3_nt: TGTGCTAGTGGTTTGACACCGAACACCGGGGAGCTGTTTTTT
cdr3_aa: CASGLTPNTGELFF

v_call: TRBV15
clone_size: NA
j_call: TRBJ2-1
d_call: NA
cdr3_nt: TGTGCCACCAGCACCCAGGGTTTCTGGAATGAGCAGTTCTTC
cdr3_aa: CATSTQGFWNEQFF

v_call: TRBV5-4
clone_size: NA
j_call: TRBJ2-2
d_call: NA
cdr3_nt: TGTGCCAGCAGCCCCGGGAACGGTCGAGGAGACGGGGAGCTGTTTTTT
cdr3_aa: CASSPGNGRGDGELFF

v_call: TRBV7-2
clone_size: NA
j_call: TRBJ1-5
d_call: TRBD1
cdr3_nt: TGTGCCAGCAGCTTAGTTTCGACAGGGAATCAGCCCCAGCATTTT
cdr3_aa: CASSLVSTGNQPQHF

v_call: TRBV20-1
clone_size: NA
j_call: TRBJ2-3
d_call: NA
cdr3_nt: TGCAGTGCTAAGAACACAGATACGCAGTATTTT
cdr3_aa: CSAKNTDTQYF

v_call: TRBV25-1
clone_size: NA
j_call: TRBJ2-1
d_call: NA
cdr3_nt: TGTGCCAGCACCCCCCGGGGGAGATCCTACAATGAGCAGTTCTTC
cdr3_aa: CASTPRGRSYNEQFF

v_call: TRBV27
clone_size: once
j_call: TRBJ2-7
d_call: TRBD2
cdr3_nt: TGTGCCAGCAAGTTAGCGGGAACCTACGAGCAGTACTTC
cdr3_aa: CASKLAGTYEQYF

v_call: TRBV5-5
clone_size: NA
j_call: TRBJ2-7
d_call: NA
cdr3_nt: TGTGCCAGCAGCTTGGGGGTGGACTCCTACGAGCAGTACTTC
cdr3_aa: CASSLGVDSYEQYF

v_call: TRBV28
clone_size: NA
j_call: TRBJ2-7
d_call: NA
cdr3_nt: TGTGCCAGCAGTTTTCGGGTCAGGGGAAACTCCTACGAGCAGTACTTC
cdr3_aa: CASSFRVRGNSYEQYF

v_call: TRBV7-9
clone_size: NA
j_call: TRBJ2-7
d_call: TRBD2
cdr3_nt: TGTGCCAGCAGCTTACCGGGGGGATCCGAGCAGTACTTC
cdr3_aa: CASSLPGGSEQYF

v_call: TRBV2
clone_size: NA
j_call: TRBJ1-5
d_call: TRBD1
cdr3_nt: TGTGCCAGCAGTGGGGGGACAGGCAGCAATCAGCCCCAGCATTTT
cdr3_aa: CASSGGTGSNQPQHF

v_call: TRBV27
clone_size: NA
j_call: TRBJ2-1
d_call: TRBD2
cdr3_nt: TGTGCCAGCAGATTACTAGCGTCCACTTACAATGAGCAGTTCTTC
cdr3_aa: CASRLLASTYNEQFF

v_call: TRBV27
clone_size: NA
j_call: TRBJ2-5
d_call: NA
cdr3_nt: TGTGCCAGCAGTTTATTGGGGCAAGAGACCCAGTACTTC
cdr3_aa: CASSLLGQETQYF

v_call: TRBV29-1
clone_size: NA
j_call: TRBJ2-7
d_call: TRBD2
cdr3_nt: TGCAGCGTTGAAGCTCCGTTGGGACTAAACTCCTACGAGCAGTACTTC
cdr3_aa: CSVEAPLGLNSYEQYF

v_call: TRBV5-1
clone_size: NA
j_call: TRBJ2-1
d_call: TRBD2
cdr3_nt: TGCGCCAGCAGCTTGGACGCCAGTAGCGGGAGAGGTAATGAGCAGTTCTTC
cdr3_aa: CASSLDASSGRGNEQFF

v_call: TRBV28
clone_size: NA
j_call: TRBJ2-7
d_call: NA
cdr3_nt: TGTGCCAGCAGTTTCTCGAAAACCCAGGCAGGGCCCTACGAGCAGTACTTC
cdr3_aa: CASSFSKTQAGPYEQYF

v_call: TRBV5-5
clone_size: NA
j_call: TRBJ2-5
d_call: NA
cdr3_nt: TGTGCCAGCAGCAATCTCCAAGAGACCCAGTACTTC
cdr3_aa: CASSNLQETQYF

v_call: TRBV5-1
clone_size: NA
j_call: TRBJ2-3
d_call: TRBD1
cdr3_nt: TGCGCCAGCTACGACGGACAGGGGGTATCAGATACGCAGTATTTT
cdr3_aa: CASYDGQGVSDTQYF

v_call: TRBV7-2
clone_size: NA
j_call: TRBJ2-1
d_call: TRBD2
cdr3_nt: TGTGCCAGCAGCTTAGCGACATGGATAAAAGCGGGAGTAGGGGATGAGCAGTTCTTC
cdr3_aa: CASSLATWIKAGVGDEQFF

v_call: TRBV7-3
clone_size: NA
j_call: TRBJ2-3
d_call: NA
cdr3_nt: TGTGCCAGCAGCCAATTCCGGGACCCTGGGGCTACGCAGTATTTT
cdr3_aa: CASSQFRDPGATQYF

v_call: TRBV6-5
clone_size: NA
j_call: TRBJ2-5
d_call: TRBD2
cdr3_nt: TGTGCCAGCAGTTACTCCAGAGCGGGACAAGAGACCCAGTACTTC
cdr3_aa: CASSYSRAGQETQYF

v_call: TRBV10-1
clone_size: NA
j_call: TRBJ2-7
d_call: NA
cdr3_nt: TGCGCCAGCGGCCAGAACCTCTACGAGCAGTACTTC
cdr3_aa: CASGQNLYEQYF